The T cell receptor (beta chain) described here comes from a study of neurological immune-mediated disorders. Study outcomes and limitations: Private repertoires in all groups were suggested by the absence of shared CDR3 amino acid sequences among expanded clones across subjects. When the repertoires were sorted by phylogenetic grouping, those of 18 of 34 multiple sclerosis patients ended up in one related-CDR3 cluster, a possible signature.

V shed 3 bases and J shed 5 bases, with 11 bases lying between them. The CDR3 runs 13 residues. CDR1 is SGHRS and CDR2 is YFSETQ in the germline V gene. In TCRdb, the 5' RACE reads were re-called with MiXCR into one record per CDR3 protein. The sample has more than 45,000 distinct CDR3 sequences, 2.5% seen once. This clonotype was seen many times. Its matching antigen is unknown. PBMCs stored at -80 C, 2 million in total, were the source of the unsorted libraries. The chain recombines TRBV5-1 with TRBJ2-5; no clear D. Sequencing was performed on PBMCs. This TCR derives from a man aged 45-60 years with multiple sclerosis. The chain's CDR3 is CASSSPSEETQYF. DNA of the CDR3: TGCGCCAGCAGCTCCCCAAGTGAGGAGACCCAGTACTTC.